This paragraph covers one TCR beta chain sequence. Antigen specificity is unknown. Separate cDNA molecules each had unique molecular identifiers attached to them. Each CDR3 protein gets one entry after TCRdb re-called the 5' RACE reads with MiXCR. In the table there are 30,000 or so distinct CDR3 sequences, around 7% of which are singletons. This record belongs to a study of early T cells in non-severe SARS-CoV-2 infection. In the study overall: Bulk RNA from unsorted whole blood was sequenced; chains were unpaired. General study points: Anti-spike CD8 responses were favored by VDJdb matching, which missed private and CD4 specificities.

The V end was cut by 0 bases, the J end by 0 bases, with 10 bases between. Germline assignment: CDR1 SGHRS and CDR2 YFSETQ. The CDR3 extends over 16 amino acids. The TCR was taken from an adult who was a healthcare worker with PCR-confirmed SARS-CoV-2 infection or an uninfected control (not recorded which). The chain has TRBV5-1 and TRBJ1-3; D might be TRBD1 (6 bases). The sequenced sample was whole blood. CDR3 nucleotide sequence: TGCGCCAGCAGCTTGGGGGGACACCTCTCTGGAAACACCATATATTTT. This encodes CASSLGGHLSGNTIYF.